Presented here are 4 T cell receptor beta chains from one specimen sequenced in a study of blood T cell repertoires in COVID-19. This table comes from immunoSEQ multiplex PCR, and its TCRdb copy is limited to in-frame clones, with some not included. The repertoire holds 150,000 to 200,000 clones, with around 85% as singletons. The material sequenced was peripheral blood. Receptors were obtained from a woman older than 75 with acute or convalescent COVID-19.

This clone was observed once. The rearrangement uses TRBV4-3 and TRBJ1-1, with 10 bases fitting TRBD1. The CDR3 spans 16 residues. In germline, CDR1 is LGHNA, CDR2 YSLEER. J lost 1 base, V lost 1 base, and 3 bases had no gene match. The CDR3 coding sequence is TGCGCCAGCAGCCAAGGACAGGGGGCCCAGAACACTGAAGCTTTCTTT. Its protein is CASSQGQGAQNTEAFF.

This chain joins TRBV5-5 and TRBJ1-1; D might be TRBD1 (6 bases). The CDR3 spans 13 residues. The germline gives CDR1 SGHKS, CDR2 YYEKEE (reference sequence). The CDR3 sequence is CPRGGGLRTEAFF. The CDR3 DNA reads TGTCCCCGGGGCGGGGGCCTGAGGACTGAAGCTTTCTTT. The variable domain in full, with the rest retrieved from reference TRBV5-5 and TRBJ1-1, is DAGVTQSPTHLIKTRGQQVTLRCSPISGHKSVSWYQQVLGQGPQFIFQYYEKEERGRGNFPDRFSARQFPNYSSELNVNALLLGDSALYLCPRGGGLRTEAFFGQGTRLTVV.

This sequence joins TRBV19 and TRBJ1-1, with 9 positions matching TRBD1. Losses at the gene ends were 5 bases for V and 5 bases for J; bases not matched to a gene: 6. CDR1 and CDR2 (germline): LNHDA, SQIVND (reference sequence). The CDR3 sequence is 14 residues long. The CDR3, as DNA: TGTGCCAGTAGTGTTACAGGGGGCAGGACTGAAGCTTTCTTT. Amino acids: CASSVTGGRTEAFF.

The sample holds a few counts of this clone. This chain uses TRBV19 with TRBJ2-3; D call uncertain. The CDR3 totals 14 residues. V was shortened by 6 bases and J by 0 bases, with 10 bases between the two germline ends. Germline assignment: CDR1 LNHDA and CDR2 SQIVND (reference sequence). The CDR3 spells CASRTAPSTDTQYF. The CDR3 coding sequence is TGTGCCAGTAGGACTGCACCTAGCACAGATACGCAGTATTTT.